This entry features one T cell receptor (beta chain) sequence. This CDR3 is built from 17 residues. Germline CDR1 is LNHDA and CDR2 is SQIVND (reference sequence). Trimming at V came to 3 bases and at J to 4 bases, leaving 12 bases not matched to a gene. Original processing notes: Counts of nucleated cells, estimated from reference gene primer amplification, were obtained. Only in-frame clones appear in the TCRdb table, and some are missing; sequencing was by immunoSEQ multiplex PCR. V, J and clone size derive from that table, while D and trimming were established from the DNA sequence. The sample includes 55,000 to 95,000 clones, 81% of them seen just once. This record belongs to a study of blood T cell repertoires in COVID-19. Looking at the study overall: Some COVID-19 samples were acute and others convalescent; all came from the United States, Italy and Spain. T cells, B-cell-depleted T cells, or PBMCs provided the cDNA or gDNA that served as material.

The rearrangement uses TRBV19 and TRBJ1-5; 7 bases line up with TRBD1. The sample taken for sequencing was peripheral blood. The receptor was isolated from a woman in her seventies with acute or convalescent COVID-19. CDR3 sequence: CASSMWQGGTRNQPQHF. CDR3 coding DNA: TGTGCCAGTAGTATGTGGCAGGGGGGAACAAGAAATCAGCCCCAGCATTTT.